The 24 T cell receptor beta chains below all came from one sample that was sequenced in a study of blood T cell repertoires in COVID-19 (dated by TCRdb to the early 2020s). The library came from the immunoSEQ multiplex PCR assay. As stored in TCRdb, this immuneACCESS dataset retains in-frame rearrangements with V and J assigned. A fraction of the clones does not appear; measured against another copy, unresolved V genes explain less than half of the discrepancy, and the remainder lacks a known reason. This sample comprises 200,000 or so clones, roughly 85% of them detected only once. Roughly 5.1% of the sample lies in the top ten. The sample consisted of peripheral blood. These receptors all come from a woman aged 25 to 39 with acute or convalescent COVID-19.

In DNA, the CDR3 is TGTGCCAGCATTCTGGACAGTACAGATACGCAGTATTTT. Its protein is CASILDSTDTQYF. V and J are TRBV27 and TRBJ2-3; TRBD1 might be the D (6 bases). Trimming shortened V by 7 bases and J by 3 bases, and 11 bases separated the two germline ends. Germline values: CDR1 MNHEY, CDR2 SMNVEV (reference sequence). This CDR3 region has 13 residues.

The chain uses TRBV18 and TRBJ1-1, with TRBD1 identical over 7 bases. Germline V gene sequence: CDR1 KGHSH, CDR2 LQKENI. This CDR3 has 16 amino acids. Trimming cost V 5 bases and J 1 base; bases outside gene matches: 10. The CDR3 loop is CASSARGHRGNTEAFF. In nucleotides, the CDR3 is TGTGCCAGCTCAGCAAGGGGGCACAGGGGGAACACTGAAGCTTTCTTT.

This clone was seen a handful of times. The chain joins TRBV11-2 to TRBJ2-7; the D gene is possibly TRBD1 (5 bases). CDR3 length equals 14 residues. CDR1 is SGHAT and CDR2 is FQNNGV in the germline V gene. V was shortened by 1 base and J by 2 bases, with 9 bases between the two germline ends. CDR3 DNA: TGTGCCAGCAGCTTAGGCCCAGGGCCCTACGAGCAGTACTTC. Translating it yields CASSLGPGPYEQYF.

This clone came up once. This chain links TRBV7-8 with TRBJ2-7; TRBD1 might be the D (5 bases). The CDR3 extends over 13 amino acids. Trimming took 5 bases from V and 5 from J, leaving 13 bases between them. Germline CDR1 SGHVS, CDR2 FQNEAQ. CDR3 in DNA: TGTGCCAGCAGCCTACTTCAGGGAAACGAGCAGTACTTC. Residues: CASSLLQGNEQYF.

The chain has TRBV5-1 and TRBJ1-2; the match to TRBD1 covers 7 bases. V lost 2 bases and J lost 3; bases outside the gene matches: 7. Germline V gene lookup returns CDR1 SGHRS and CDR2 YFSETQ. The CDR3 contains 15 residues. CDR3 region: CASSLQGDRDYGYTF. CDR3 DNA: TGCGCCAGCAGCTTACAGGGCGACAGGGACTATGGCTACACCTTC.

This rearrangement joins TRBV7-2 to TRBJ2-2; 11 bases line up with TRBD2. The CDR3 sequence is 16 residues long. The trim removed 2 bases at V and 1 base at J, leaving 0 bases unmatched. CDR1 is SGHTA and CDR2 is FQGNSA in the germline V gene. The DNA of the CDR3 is TGTGCCAGCAGCTTAACTAGCGGGAGGAACACCGGGGAGCTGTTTTTT. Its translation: CASSLTSGRNTGELFF.

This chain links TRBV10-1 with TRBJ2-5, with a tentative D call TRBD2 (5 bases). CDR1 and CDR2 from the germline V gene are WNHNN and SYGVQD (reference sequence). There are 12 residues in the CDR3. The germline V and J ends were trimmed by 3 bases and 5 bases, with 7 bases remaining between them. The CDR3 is CASSDPGETQYF. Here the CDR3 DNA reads TGCGCCAGCAGTGACCCGGGGGAGACCCAGTACTTC.

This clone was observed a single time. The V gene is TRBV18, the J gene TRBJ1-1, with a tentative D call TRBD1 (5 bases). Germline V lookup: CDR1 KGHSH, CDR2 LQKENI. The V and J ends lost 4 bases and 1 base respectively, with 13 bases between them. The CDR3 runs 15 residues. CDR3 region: CASSLIRQTNTEAFF. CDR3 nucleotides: TGTGCCAGCTCACTCATACGACAGACGAACACTGAAGCTTTCTTT.

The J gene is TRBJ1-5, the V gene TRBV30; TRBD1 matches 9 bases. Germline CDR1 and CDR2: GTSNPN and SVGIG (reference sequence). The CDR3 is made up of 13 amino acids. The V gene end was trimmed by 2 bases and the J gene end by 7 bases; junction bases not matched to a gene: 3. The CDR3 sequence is CAWSPGQGQPQHF. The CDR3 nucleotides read TGTGCCTGGAGTCCGGGACAGGGCCAGCCCCAGCATTTT.

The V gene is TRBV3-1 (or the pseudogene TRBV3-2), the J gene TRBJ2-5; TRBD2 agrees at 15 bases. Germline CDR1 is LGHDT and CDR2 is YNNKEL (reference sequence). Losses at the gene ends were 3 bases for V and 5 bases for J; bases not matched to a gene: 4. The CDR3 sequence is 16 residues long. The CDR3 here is CASSQGLAGGMETQYF. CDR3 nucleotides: TGTGCCAGCAGCCAGGGACTAGCGGGGGGTATGGAGACCCAGTACTTC.

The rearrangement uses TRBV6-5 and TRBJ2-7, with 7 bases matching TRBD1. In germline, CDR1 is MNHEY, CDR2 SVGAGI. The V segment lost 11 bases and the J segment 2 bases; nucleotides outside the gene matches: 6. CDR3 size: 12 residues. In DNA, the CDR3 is TGTGCCGGGGGACAGAGCGCCTACGAGCAGTACTTC. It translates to CAGGQSAYEQYF.

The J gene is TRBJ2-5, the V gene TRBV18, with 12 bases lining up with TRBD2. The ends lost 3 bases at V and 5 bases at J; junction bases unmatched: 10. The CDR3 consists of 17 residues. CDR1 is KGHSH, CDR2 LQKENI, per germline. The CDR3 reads CASSPVPSGGAVETQYF. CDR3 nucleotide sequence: TGTGCCAGCTCACCGGTCCCTAGCGGGGGGGCCGTCGAGACCCAGTACTTC.

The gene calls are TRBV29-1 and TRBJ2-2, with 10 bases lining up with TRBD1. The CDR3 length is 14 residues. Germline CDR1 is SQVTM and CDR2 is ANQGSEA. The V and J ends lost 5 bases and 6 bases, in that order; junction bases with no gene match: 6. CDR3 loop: CSVRQGAGSGELFF. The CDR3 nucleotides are TGCAGCGTTCGACAGGGGGCAGGCTCCGGGGAGCTGTTTTTT.

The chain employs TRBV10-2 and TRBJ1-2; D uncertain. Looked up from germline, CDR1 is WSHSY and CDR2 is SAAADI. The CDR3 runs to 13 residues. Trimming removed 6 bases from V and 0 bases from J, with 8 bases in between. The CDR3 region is CASRITANYGYTF. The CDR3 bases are TGCGCCAGCAGGATTACAGCTAACTATGGCTACACCTTC.

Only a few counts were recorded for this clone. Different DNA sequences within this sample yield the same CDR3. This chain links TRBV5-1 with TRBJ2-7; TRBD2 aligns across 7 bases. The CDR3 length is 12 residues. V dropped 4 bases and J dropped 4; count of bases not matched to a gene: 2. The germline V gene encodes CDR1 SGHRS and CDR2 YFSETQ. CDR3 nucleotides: TGCGCCAGCAGCACGGGGGGTTACGAGCAGTACTTC. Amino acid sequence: CASSTGGYEQYF.

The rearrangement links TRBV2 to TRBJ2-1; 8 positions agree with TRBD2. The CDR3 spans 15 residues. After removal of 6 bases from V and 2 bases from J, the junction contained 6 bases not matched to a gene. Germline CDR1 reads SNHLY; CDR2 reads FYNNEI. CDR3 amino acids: CASRERGKTYNEQFF. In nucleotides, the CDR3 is TGTGCCAGCAGGGAGCGGGGGAAAACCTACAATGAGCAGTTCTTC.

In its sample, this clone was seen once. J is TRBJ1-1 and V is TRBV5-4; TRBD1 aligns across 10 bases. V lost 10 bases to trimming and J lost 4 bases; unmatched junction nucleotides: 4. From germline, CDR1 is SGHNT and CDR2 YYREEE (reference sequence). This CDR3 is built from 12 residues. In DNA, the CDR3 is TGTGCCGGAGGGACAGGGGTCACTGAAGCTTTCTTT. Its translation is CAGGTGVTEAFF.

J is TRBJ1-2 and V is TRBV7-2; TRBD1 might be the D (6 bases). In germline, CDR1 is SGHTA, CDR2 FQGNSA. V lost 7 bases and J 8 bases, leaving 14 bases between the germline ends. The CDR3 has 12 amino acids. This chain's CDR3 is CASNQGRGGYTF. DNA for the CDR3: TGTGCCAGCAACCAGGGGCGCGGAGGCTACACCTTC.

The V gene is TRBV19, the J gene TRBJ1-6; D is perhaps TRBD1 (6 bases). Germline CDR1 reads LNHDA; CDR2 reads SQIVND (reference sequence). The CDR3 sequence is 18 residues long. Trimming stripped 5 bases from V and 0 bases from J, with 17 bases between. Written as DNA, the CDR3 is TGTGCCAGTAGTCCCCAGGGGCGCACCAGCTCCTATAATTCACCCCTCCACTTT. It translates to CASSPQGRTSSYNSPLHF.

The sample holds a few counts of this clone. The CDR3 reads CASSQGKAEAFF. The CDR3 region has the DNA TGTGCCAGCAGTCAGGGTAAGGCTGAAGCTTTCTTT. V usage is TRBV11-3 and J usage is TRBJ1-1; possibly TRBD1 for D (5 bases). V was cut by 6 bases and J by 6 bases, with 11 bases left in between. The V gene's germline CDR1 is SGHNT and CDR2 YENEEA. This CDR3 has 12 amino acids.

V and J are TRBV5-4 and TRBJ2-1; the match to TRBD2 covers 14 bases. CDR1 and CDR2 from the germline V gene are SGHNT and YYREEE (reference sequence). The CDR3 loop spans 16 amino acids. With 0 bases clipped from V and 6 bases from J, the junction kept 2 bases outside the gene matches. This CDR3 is CASSLGLAGGVNEQFF. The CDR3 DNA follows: TGTGCCAGCAGCTTGGGACTAGCGGGAGGGGTCAATGAGCAGTTCTTC.

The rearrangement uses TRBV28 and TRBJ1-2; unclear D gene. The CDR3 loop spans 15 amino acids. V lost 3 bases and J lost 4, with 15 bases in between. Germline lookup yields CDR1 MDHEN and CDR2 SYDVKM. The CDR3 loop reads CASSLVPTVSYGYTF. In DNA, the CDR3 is TGTGCCAGCAGTTTGGTCCCCACAGTTTCCTATGGCTACACCTTC.

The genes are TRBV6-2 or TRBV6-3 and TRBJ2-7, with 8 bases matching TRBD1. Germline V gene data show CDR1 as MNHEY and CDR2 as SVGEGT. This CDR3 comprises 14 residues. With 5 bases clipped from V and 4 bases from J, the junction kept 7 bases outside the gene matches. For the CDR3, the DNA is TGTGCCAGCAGTGGGGGGACAGGACGGTACGAGCAGTACTTC. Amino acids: CASSGGTGRYEQYF.

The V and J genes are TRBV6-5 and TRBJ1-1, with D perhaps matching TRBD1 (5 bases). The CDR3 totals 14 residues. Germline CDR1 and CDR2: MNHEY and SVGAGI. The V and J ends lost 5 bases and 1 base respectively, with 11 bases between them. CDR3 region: CASSQLGQNTEAFF. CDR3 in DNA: TGTGCCAGCAGTCAACTCGGACAGAACACTGAAGCTTTCTTT.